This entry features one T cell receptor beta chain sequence. The antigen is undetermined. This entry belongs to a study of T cell responses to AZD1222 COVID-19 vaccine. The overall study: Samples with a second dose at about 4 or about 12 weeks were pooled together.

Whole-study results and caveats: It should be noted that donors were predominantly white British and more often female, and clonal diversity was possibly underestimated. Just five or six AZD1222 recipients were seropositive at baseline. Reportedly, close to half of spike-specific TCRs are directed against unmutated variant regions.

V dropped 6 bases and J dropped 6; count of bases not matched to a gene: 4. From germline, CDR1 is KGHSH and CDR2 LQKENI. The CDR3 covers 13 residues. TCRdb keeps only in-frame clones here, not all; method: immunoSEQ multiplex PCR. The table records 82,000 or so clones, around nine tenths of them present only once. This clonotype was obtained from an adult in good health. The V gene is TRBV18, the J gene TRBJ1-3; 8 nucleotides agree with TRBD1. The sequencing here drew on peripheral blood, taken on day 0 of AZD1222 vaccination. The CDR3 region is CASSQGASNTIYF. The CDR3, as DNA: TGTGCCAGCTCCCAGGGGGCATCAAACACCATATATTTT.